These 4 T cell receptor beta chains were all obtained from the same sample, sequenced in a study of tumor-infiltrating lymphocytes in primary liver carcinoma. RNA isolated from unsorted whole blood supplied the blood RNA, with germline DNA also extracted. Researchers generated TCR beta cDNA from about 0.5 ug of total RNA, relying on a constant-region primer. Libraries for TCR beta were built through three nested multiplex PCR rounds, which together made up a slightly modified ARM-PCR procedure. With TRBV1-TRBV30 forward primers and a C-beta reverse primer, the first two PCR rounds were run for 10 cycles each. TCRdb called the multiplex PCR reads again in MiXCR, with one record for every CDR3 protein. The sample comprises 300,000 to 350,000 distinct CDR3 sequences, less than 75% of which are singletons, and about 6.5% rests with the top ten. Sequencing input: peripheral blood. These receptors came from a man aged 40-50 years with primary liver carcinoma and hepatitis B virus infection.

The chain recombines TRBV5-1 with TRBJ2-7; a possible D gene is TRBD2 (6 bases). CDR3 length: 14 residues. From germline, CDR1 is SGHRS and CDR2 YFSETQ. The V and J ends lost 3 bases and 0 bases respectively, with 10 bases between them. CDR3 DNA: TGCGCCAGCAGCTGGGGGGACGGCTCCTACGAGCAGTACTTC. Translated, it gives CASSWGDGSYEQYF. The whole variable domain, remainder taken from reference TRBV5-1 and TRBJ2-7, is KAGVTQTPRYLIKTRGQQVTLSCSPISGHRSVSWYQQTPGQGLQFLFEYFSETQRNKGNFPGRFSGRQFSNSRSEMNVSTLELGDSALYLCASSWGDGSYEQYFGPGTRLTVT.

CDR3 in amino acids: CASSYSVSEQYF. CDR3 nucleotide sequence: TGTGCCAGCAGTTACTCGGTCAGCGAGCAGTACTTC. V usage is TRBV6-6 and J usage is TRBJ2-7, with D unclear. Germline CDR1 and CDR2: MNHNY and SVGAGI (reference sequence). The CDR3 loop spans 12 amino acids. V was trimmed by 0 bases and J by 6 bases, leaving 6 bases between them.

On this clonotype itself: A much larger clonotype is one base distant, so this may be a read error. The CDR3 end shows no conserved phenylalanine or tryptophan, and so a read error is likely. V usage is TRBV10-3 and J usage is TRBJ2-5; 9 positions agree with TRBD2. V shed 5 bases and J 5 bases; nucleotides not matched to a gene: 6. The CDR3 runs 14 residues. Per the germline V gene, CDR1 is ENHRY and CDR2 is SYGVKD. The CDR3 sequence is CAISTPSGTETQYI. CDR3 bases: TGTGCCATCAGTACCCCTAGCGGGACTGAGACCCAGTACATC.

This clonotype was counted ten times or more. The genes are TRBV11-2 and TRBJ2-1; 10 nucleotides line up with TRBD2. From germline, CDR1 is SGHAT and CDR2 FQNNGV. With 0 bases clipped from V and 5 bases from J, the junction kept 1 base outside the gene matches. The CDR3 is 15 residues long. As DNA, the CDR3 is TGTGCCAGCAGCTTAGAGCTAGCGGGAGACAATGAGCAGTTCTTC. It encodes CASSLELAGDNEQFF. Supplemented by reference TRBV11-2 and TRBJ2-1, the full variable domain reads EAGVAQSPRYKIIEKRQSVAFWCNPISGHATLYWYQQILGQGPKLLIQFQNNGVVDDSQLPKDRFSAERLKGVDSTLKIQPAKLEDSAVYLCASSLELAGDNEQFFGPGTRLTVL.